This entry describes one TCR beta chain. This clone has just one count. It has no known antigen specificity. Per-nucleotide qualities are absent, and no much larger clonotype sits a single base away. The source of the sample is a study of T cells in localized non-small cell lung cancer (TCRdb year 2020). With respect to the entire study: Comparing tumors with uninvolved tumor-adjacent lungs, the study looked at the T cell repertoires of hundreds of patients with early-stage NSCLC. The cohort comprised 236 treatment-naïve NSCLC patients with resected, localized lung tumors. NSCLC patients had a mean age of approximately 66 years, and fewer than 150 were male and about 98 female. Study-level results and caveats: Because multi-region tumor sequencing was not performed, intratumor heterogeneity could not be ruled out. Because of the exploratory design, TCR variables were selected using unadjusted p-values without false-discovery rate correction. A median of 57 of the top 100 tumor clones turned up in the paired uninvolved adjacent lung, and approximately 30 of those clones also ranked among the top 100 of that same adjacent lung. Higher T cell density in blood was associated with longer overall survival, whereas higher clonality in adjacent lung was associated with shorter survival. The highest T cell clonality was observed in uninvolved tumor-adjacent lung, where clonality exceeded that of tumor, suggesting that antigenic responses were more focused in uninvolved tumor-adjacent lung.

At diagnosis, tumor, uninvolved tumor-adjacent lung and peripheral blood were collected and then preserved as a mix of FFPE and fresh-frozen material. For TCR repertoire profiling, the blood samples were analyzed as peripheral blood mononuclear cells. TCR beta CDR3 regions were sequenced from DNA using the immunoSEQ Assay. For the original study's pipeline: To compute T cell density, TCR beta template counts were normalized to usable DNA, which was estimated by amplifying housekeeping genes. Using the preseqR package, richness was estimated by extrapolating to 120,000 templates for tissue samples and 400,000 templates for PBMC samples. Clonality was defined by subtracting Pielou's evenness from one. Tissue-enriched TCRs were identified through differential abundance testing performed on productive amino-acid clonotypes, with a minimum total count of 5 and an alpha of 0.1. Repertoire overlap between compartments was quantified with the Jaccard Index and Morisita Overlap Index. GLIPH grouped TCR beta CDR3s together with public tetramer-defined viral CDR3s, and a viral motif had to include at least three viral sequences and show V-gene enrichment. The source is immuneACCESS, and TCRdb retained only in-frame sequences with V and J called. Part of the clones is not carried over; for the studies checked, unresolved V genes explain less than half of this, and the remainder is unexplained. The V and J calls and clone size are taken from that table; D and trimming were inferred from the DNA. A total of tens of thousands of clones appear in this sample, roughly 90% of them only once. The ten largest clones add up to over 5% of the sample.

Reading from cysteine to phenylalanine, the CDR3 counts 13 amino acids. The DNA shown is the 39-base CDR3, in frame from base 1. Trimming removed 3 bases from V and 4 bases from J, leaving 7 bases between the germline ends. As encoded in the germline V gene (reference sequence), CDR1 is SEHNR while CDR2 is FQNEAQ. The TCR originated in a man aged 35 to 70 with stage II lung adenocarcinoma. The rearranged chain carries TRBV7-9 and TRBJ1-5, with no confidently assigned D gene. Specimen: PBMCs, collected before any cancer treatment. Read as DNA, the sequence is TGTGCCAGCAGCTTTGGGCAAAATCAGCCCCAGCATTTT. Its coded protein is CASSFGQNQPQHF. Full variable domain (CDR3 extended with the reference TRBV7-9 and TRBJ1-5 proteins): DTGVSQNPRHKITKRGQNVTFRCDPISEHNRLYWYRQTLGQGPEFLTYFQNEAQLEKSRLLSDRFSAERPKGSFSTLEIQRTEQGDSAMYLCASSFGQNQPQHFGDGTRLSIL.